The rows below give T cell receptor beta chains drawn from one sample of a study of blood T cell repertoires in COVID-19. Assay: immunoSEQ multiplex PCR; the TCRdb copy retains only in-frame clones and omits some. Among some 320,000 clones listed, roughly 90% were seen once. The sequenced sample consisted of PBMCs or T cells enriched from blood (not recorded which). The receptors come from a woman in her twenties or thirties who had been exposed to COVID-19. Each CDR3 is given without its conserved first and last residue. Each record gives: clone size, V gene, CDR3 protein. The listing skips clone size in some rows; elsewhere it reads once, few, many or a size class.

clone size: NA; V gene: TRBV7-8; CDR3 protein: ASSLEVGGLNTEAF
clone size: NA; V gene: TRBV14; CDR3 protein: ASSQKVGHRSTDTQY
clone size: NA; V gene: TRBV7-6; CDR3 protein: ASGTDGGSYEQY
clone size: NA; V gene: TRBV9; CDR3 protein: ASSVGVTENYEQY
clone size: NA; V gene: TRBV21-1; CDR3 protein: ASSNSPTLAKNIQY
clone size: NA; V gene: TRBV15; CDR3 protein: ATSIGTGVYEQY
clone size: NA; V gene: TRBV4-3; CDR3 protein: ASSQERLAGEQF
clone size: NA; V gene: TRBV29-1; CDR3 protein: SVRAGVGEQF
clone size: NA; V gene: TRBV11-2; CDR3 protein: ASSLDAANYGYT
clone size: NA; V gene: TRBV6-6; CDR3 protein: ASVWGTQRDEQF
clone size: once; V gene: TRBV19; CDR3 protein: ASTLGTGLNTEAF
clone size: few; V gene: TRBV29-1; CDR3 protein: SVEGQGWYGYT
clone size: many; V gene: TRBV10-3; CDR3 protein: AISDRVGGGLAKNIQY
clone size: NA; V gene: TRBV10-1; CDR3 protein: AIPPRGYNSPLH
clone size: once; V gene: TRBV27; CDR3 protein: ASSLSDGTVNTEAF
clone size: NA; V gene: TRBV19; CDR3 protein: ASTDPAAKSGLYT
clone size: few; V gene: TRBV18; CDR3 protein: ASSPGPQGLGKNTGELF
clone size: NA; V gene: TRBV30; CDR3 protein: AWSTGTGRGNTIY
clone size: few; V gene: TRBV2; CDR3 protein: ASIDWETDTQY
clone size: NA; V gene: TRBV2; CDR3 protein: ASSGDRGYAF
clone size: NA; V gene: TRBV29-1; CDR3 protein: SVGAGSGGYEQY
clone size: NA; V gene: TRBV3-1/TRBV3-2; CDR3 protein: ASSQDLAGRNEKLF
clone size: NA; V gene: TRBV18; CDR3 protein: ASSSTGETGNTIY
clone size: once; V gene: TRBV5-6; CDR3 protein: ASSNTNRLAGHTGELF
clone size: NA; V gene: TRBV5-1; CDR3 protein: ASSPHAGDTGELF
clone size: NA; V gene: TRBV5-4; CDR3 protein: ASSLQGVSYGYT
clone size: NA; V gene: TRBV7-9; CDR3 protein: ASSFRGTIQGTRGYT
clone size: few; V gene: TRBV5-1; CDR3 protein: ASSTRAAFPNTEAF
clone size: once; V gene: TRBV29-1; CDR3 protein: SVYADYEQY
clone size: NA; V gene: TRBV5-1; CDR3 protein: ASSSGGAKNIQY
clone size: few; V gene: TRBV5-4; CDR3 protein: ASSSPGQWLGGGYT
clone size: NA; V gene: TRBV4-1; CDR3 protein: ASSQKMYGEQF
clone size: NA; V gene: TRBV6-2/TRBV6-3; CDR3 protein: ASSSGSSNSPLH
clone size: NA; V gene: TRBV11-2; CDR3 protein: ATTSSLVNYGYT
clone size: NA; V gene: TRBV6-5; CDR3 protein: ASSYQGHTTGDEQF